The entry below describes one T cell receptor (beta chain). Its antigen has not been determined. No per-base quality is available; no much larger clone lies one base away. These data originate in a study of graft-versus-host responses after intestinal transplantation (dated by TCRdb to the early 2020s). Regarding the complete study: Multivisceral, liver-intestinal, or isolated intestinal transplants were received by the recipients. Anti-thymocyte globulin induction was given to all recipients, followed by maintenance tacrolimus and steroids for 2 to 3 years. Rather than going through the commercial service, samples from three later patients were sequenced in-house on an Illumina MiSeq and processed with MiXCR. The cohort enrolled 20 to 30 intestinal transplant recipients, one of whom was a retransplant, and a few patients without pretransplant specimens were excluded. To identify alloreactive clones, pre-transplant mixed lymphocyte reaction products were sequenced and then compared with unstimulated pre-transplant donor and recipient T cells. A peak of at least 4% donor T cells among recipient peripheral blood mononuclear cells was the definition used for donor T cell macrochimerism. Graft-versus-host and host-versus-graft alloreactive T cell clones were tracked in the graft, circulation and bone marrow after intestinal transplantation using bulk TCR-beta CDR3 sequencing.

The time point label here, explained by the study, means: cells obtained before transplantation from donor or recipient. CD3+CD4+ and CD3+CD8+ populations were FACS-sorted from unstimulated pre-transplant donor and recipient cells taken from spleen or lymph nodes. V loses 5 bases, J loses 3 bases, and the germline ends lie 22 bases apart. The CDR3 starts with the cysteine, ends with the phenylalanine, and has 17 residues. Only the CDR3 part of the read is kept: 51 bases, read in frame from the first base. The germline V gene yields SGHVS for CDR1 and FQNEAQ for CDR2. Library generation was performed with the immunoSEQ multiplex PCR assay. For most patients, genomic DNA was isolated using the Qiagen DNeasy Blood and Tissue Kit and was shipped frozen to Adaptive Biotechnologies for TCR sequencing. Adaptive Biotechnologies carried out high-throughput TCR-beta CDR3 sequencing of genomic DNA for most patients. The original methods were these. TCR sequencing data were retrieved from Adaptive's ImmunoSEQ software for 15 to 20 patients, whereas three other patients were processed with MiXCR and VDJtools. CD4 versus CD8 sorting errors were corrected by removing sequences found in both subsets at a frequency ratio below 5:1. CDR3 nucleotide sequences shared by donor and recipient were removed because the origin of these sequences could not be assigned. To be classed as alloreactive, a clone needed at least 2-fold expansion over unstimulated cells and a minimum CFSE-low frequency of 0.002% (template counts) or 0.001% (read counts). Clones were considered mappable if detected in sequenced pre-transplant spleen, lymph node, or MLR CFSE-low populations of the donor or recipient. The cumulative frequency of alloreactive clones was calculated as a percentage of all sequences, weighted by copy number. The table comes from immuneACCESS by way of TCRdb, which keeps in-frame sequences with V and J called. Part of the clones is missing from these tables; in studies checked, under half for an unresolved V gene and the rest for unknown reasons. D and trimming come from the DNA, and the V and J calls and clone size come from that table. The sample profile shows some 130,000 clones; around 93% of them were found once. The ten biggest clones cover more than 0.095% of the sample.

Here is what the overall study found, with its caveats: Early after transplant, peak levels of circulating GvH clones were associated with declines in HvG clones. GvH clones were detected in recipient bone marrow, and some appeared earlier in ileal mucosa or blood, consistent with an intestinal mucosal origin. Conclusions were limited by the relatively low number and heterogeneity of intestinal transplant patients. Patients with donor T cell macrochimerism had high GvH to HvG T cell clonal ratios in their allografts.

The sequenced sample was unstimulated CD4+ T cells sorted from spleen or lymph node cells, obtained before intestinal transplant. Recombination linked TRBV7-8 to TRBJ2-5; the D region is possibly TRBD1 or TRBD2, each matching across 5 bases. The receptor comes from a human donor who received an intestinal transplant. The DNA reads TGTGCCAGCAGCCATAATCCTGCGGTGGGGGAAAAAGAGACCCAGTACTTC. Translation gives CASSHNPAVGEKETQYF.